The clone carrying this TCR beta chain has only a few counts. This sample was included in a study of blood T cell repertoires in COVID-19. Study context: Acute and convalescent COVID-19 samples came from the United States, Italy and Spain.

Germline CDR1 ENHRY, CDR2 SYGVKD. The CDR3 extends over 17 amino acids. V was clipped by 1 base and J by 0 bases; unmatched bases: 6. Participants' reported clinical history set cohort assignment. Cohort 3 recovery required two negative PCRs, clearance, or symptom resolution. Per the original methods: Amplification of reference gene primers was used by the study to estimate nucleated cell counts. Assay used: immunoSEQ multiplex PCR; TCRdb lists only in-frame clones, some missing. The V and J calls and clone size were taken over from that table, and D and trimming were inferred from the DNA. The table has fewer than 400,000 clones, roughly 86% seen once.

This clonotype originated in a woman aged 18-29 years who had recovered from COVID-19. V usage is TRBV10-3 and J usage is TRBJ2-3, with 8 bases matching TRBD2. Sequencing input: PBMCs or T cells enriched from blood (not recorded which). The CDR3 nucleotides read TGTGCCATCAGTGAGTTTAGCGGGGAGAGGAGCACAGATACGCAGTATTTT. Its translation: CAISEFSGERSTDTQYF.